The source of this T cell receptor beta chain is a study of blood T cell repertoires in COVID-19. Looking at the study overall: The United States, Italy and Spain supplied acute and convalescent COVID-19 samples.

Profiling relied on immunoSEQ multiplex PCR, and the TCRdb table lists in-frame clones only, not all of them. The sample lists around 99,000 clones, 80% occurring once. This CDR3 spans 21 amino acids. With V trimmed by 6 bases and J by 4 bases, 24 bases remained unmatched. Germline assignment: CDR1 MNHEY and CDR2 SVGEGT. The chain uses TRBV6-2 or TRBV6-3 and TRBJ2-2, with 9 bases lining up with TRBD2. Sequenced sample: peripheral blood. The origin of this receptor is a human donor in a cohort sampled during active or convalescent COVID-19. DNA for the CDR3: TGTGCCAGCAGCTCCATCAGGGGCGGGGGGGCCCGAATCTCCCTCACCGGGGAGCTGTTTTTT. Protein sequence: CASSSIRGGGARISLTGELFF.